The sequence of this T cell receptor beta chain was determined in a study of identical twins. In germline, CDR1 is SGHTA, CDR2 FQGNSA. The CDR3 consists of 17 residues. The V segment lost 1 base and the J segment 4 bases; nucleotides outside the gene matches: 5. Everyone who donated was a healthy Caucasian. This clonotype was recorded a few times. TCRdb used MiXCR to reprocess the 5' RACE reads, holding one entry per CDR3 protein. The sample has 200,000 to 300,000 distinct CDR3 sequences, 5.5% to 8% seen once. The data also belong to a second study, concerning yellow fever vaccine responses in identical twins.

The source is a woman aged 18-35 years in good health. Sequencing used memory (CD45RO+) T cells sorted from blood. The chain joins TRBV7-2 to TRBJ2-1, with TRBD2 matching over 12 bases. The CDR3 here is CASSLGFGTSGYNEQFF. CDR3 DNA sequence: TGTGCCAGCAGCTTAGGCTTCGGGACTAGCGGGTACAATGAGCAGTTCTTC.